The clone carrying this T cell receptor beta chain was seen only once. Different DNA sequences within this sample yield the same CDR3. Per the study methods: Cell counts per sample came from amplifying reference gene primers. This table comes from immunoSEQ multiplex PCR, and its TCRdb copy is limited to in-frame clones, with some not included. Clonal size and the V and J genes are those of that table, whereas D and trimming came from the DNA. This repertoire shows about 110,000 clones, 75% to 90% found once; its top ten account for about 0.8%. This entry comes from a study of blood T cell repertoires in COVID-19. About the study: The United States, Italy and Spain supplied acute and convalescent COVID-19 samples. From T cells, B-cell-depleted T cells, or PBMCs came the material, which was cDNA or gDNA.

CDR3 size: 11 residues. The V and J ends lost 5 bases and 4 bases respectively, with 6 bases between them. The V gene's germline CDR1 is SGHDN and CDR2 FVKESK. The sample comprised peripheral blood. The chain carries TRBV14 and TRBJ2-7; unclear D gene. This receptor was obtained from a woman aged 70-85 years with acute or convalescent COVID-19. The CDR3 region has the DNA TGTGCCAGCAGCTACAGTTACGAGCAGTACTTC. Amino acid sequence: CASSYSYEQYF.